Following are 13 T cell receptor beta chains from one sample sequenced in a study of cytomegalovirus exposure and HLA in healthy donors (dated by TCRdb to the late 2010s). Library generation was performed with the immunoSEQ multiplex PCR assay. A mixture of 60 forward primers for TCR Vbeta segments and 13 reverse primers for TCR Jbeta segments was used in the multiplex PCR. TCRdb provides this immuneACCESS table in a form limited to in-frame rearrangements. Some clones are lacking; in checked studies, under half of them reflect an unresolved V gene, and why the rest are absent is not known. This sample gives under 250,000 clones in total; around 77% of them show up just once. Together, the top ten hold roughly 3% of the sample. The sample was PBMCs. The source is a woman aged 25-40 years in good health and CMV-seronegative.

This chain joins TRBV30 and TRBJ2-3; perhaps TRBD1 as D (6 bases). The CDR3 extends over 14 amino acids. V dropped 0 bases and J dropped 6 bases, with 13 bases sitting between them. Germline V gene data show CDR1 as GTSNPN and CDR2 as SVGIG (reference sequence). The CDR3 loop reads CAWSVNRERDTQYF. In DNA, the CDR3 is TGTGCCTGGAGTGTTAACAGGGAGCGGGATACGCAGTATTTT.

J is TRBJ2-5 and V is TRBV30; D is perhaps TRBD1 (6 bases). The CDR3 has 16 residues. CDR1 and CDR2 (germline): GTSNPN, SVGIG (reference sequence). V lost 2 bases, J lost 1 base, and 17 bases lay in between. CDR3 loop: CAWSLPPGQIQETQYF. The CDR3, as DNA: TGTGCCTGGAGTCTCCCCCCGGGACAAATCCAAGAGACCCAGTACTTC.

This clone was seen a single time. This sequence joins TRBV4-1 and TRBJ2-5; TRBD1 or TRBD2 may be the D gene (5 bases each). The J call is uncertain, as TRBJ2-7 better fits the DNA end. Germline CDR1 reads MGHRA; CDR2 reads YSYEKL. The CDR3 sequence is 16 residues long. The CDR3 DNA sequence: TGCGCCAGCAGCCAAGATTCGCGACGAGGGGACTACGAGCAGTACTTC. Protein sequence: CASSQDSRRGDYEQYF.

The chain is built from TRBV11-3 and TRBJ2-3, with D hard to call. The CDR3 consists of 13 residues. Germline V gene data show CDR1 as SGHNT and CDR2 as YENEEA. V was cut by 5 bases and J by 3 bases, with 9 bases left in between. CDR3 sequence (DNA): TGTGCCAGCAGCCAACAATCGACAGATACGCAGTATTTT. Its protein product is CASSQQSTDTQYF. Drawing the rest from reference TRBV11-3 and TRBJ2-3, the complete variable domain is EAGVVQSPRYKIIEKKQPVAFWCNPISGHNTLYWYLQNLGQGPELLIRYENEEAVDDSQLPKDRFSAERLKGVDSTLKIQPAELGDSAVYLCASSQQSTDTQYFGPGTRLTVL.

The chain recombines TRBV19 with TRBJ2-7; 8 nucleotides match TRBD2. This CDR3 comprises 14 residues. V was clipped by 7 bases and J by 2 bases; unmatched bases: 7. Germline CDR1 and CDR2: LNHDA and SQIVND (reference sequence). The CDR3 loop reads CASNSAGLAYEQYF. CDR3 in DNA: TGTGCCAGTAATTCTGCGGGACTAGCCTACGAGCAGTACTTC.

The chain employs TRBV7-8 and TRBJ2-7; D possibly corresponds to TRBD2 (6 bases). Germline CDR1 SGHVS, CDR2 FQNEAQ. V was cut by 4 bases and J by 5 bases, with 12 bases left in between. This CDR3 region has 13 residues. CDR3 loop: CASSWVEGHEQYF. The DNA for the CDR3 is TGTGCCAGCAGCTGGGTGGAGGGCCACGAGCAGTACTTC.

The chain joins TRBV10-3 to TRBJ2-3, with 10 positions matching TRBD2. The ends lost 5 bases at V and 4 bases at J; junction bases unmatched: 3. Germline CDR1 is ENHRY and CDR2 is SYGVKD. This CDR3 contains 14 residues. Here the CDR3 reads CAISQREGSDTQYF. CDR3 sequence (DNA): TGTGCCATCAGTCAGCGGGAGGGTTCAGATACGCAGTATTTT.

The V and J genes are TRBV15 and TRBJ1-1, with a tentative D call TRBD1 (6 bases). Germline CDR1 is LNHNV and CDR2 is YYDKDF (reference sequence). V was cut by 0 bases and J by 1 base, with 21 bases left in between. The CDR3 covers 19 residues. CDR3 coding DNA: TGTGCCACCAGCAGAGATGTGCTAACAGGGACGCAAGGGAACACTGAAGCTTTCTTT. This encodes CATSRDVLTGTQGNTEAFF.

The sample holds one count of this clone. The J gene is TRBJ2-3, the V gene TRBV2; 7 bases are shared with TRBD2. The CDR3 contains 16 residues. CDR1 and CDR2 (germline): SNHLY, FYNNEI. In DNA form, the CDR3 reads TGTGCTCGGGCCGGGGCTAGCGGTACTAGCACAGATACGCAGTATTTT. Its protein is CARAGASGTSTDTQYF.

The V call is TRBV6-5, the J call TRBJ1-2, with D possibly TRBD1 on 6 matching bases. The V end was cut by 6 bases, the J end by 9 bases, with 14 bases between. This CDR3 comprises 12 residues. Per germline, CDR1 MNHEY and CDR2 SVGAGI. The CDR3: CASSQTGGRYTF. CDR3 coding DNA: TGTGCCAGCAGCCAGACGGGGGGGCGCTACACCTTC.

Comment on this clone: The sample has other DNA sequences that encode this CDR3 too. J is TRBJ2-7 and V is TRBV2; D gene uncertain. Germline CDR1 and CDR2: SNHLY and FYNNEI. This CDR3 is built from 11 residues. Trimming shortened V by 5 bases and J by 2 bases, and 4 bases separated the two germline ends. Here the CDR3 DNA reads TGTGCCAGCAGTCCCACCTACGAGCAGTACTTC. Translated: CASSPTYEQYF.

About this clone itself: Other DNA sequences within the sample encode an identical CDR3. This chain links TRBV9 with TRBJ2-3; 9 bases agree with TRBD2. Germline assignment: CDR1 SGDLS and CDR2 YYNGEE. V lost 1 base and J lost 0; bases outside the gene matches: 0. The CDR3 has 15 residues. DNA for the CDR3: TGTGCCAGCAGCGTACTAGCGGGAAGCACAGATACGCAGTATTTT. Protein: CASSVLAGSTDTQYF.

The J gene is TRBJ1-2, the V gene TRBV7-2; TRBD1 agrees at 8 bases. Germline values: CDR1 SGHTA, CDR2 FQGNSA. CDR3 length: 14 amino acids. V trimming: 1 base; J trimming: 4 bases; junction bases outside the gene matches: 2. CDR3 DNA sequence: TGTGCCAGCAGCTTAGGGCAGGGGGCCTATGGCTACACCTTC. Its protein product is CASSLGQGAYGYTF.